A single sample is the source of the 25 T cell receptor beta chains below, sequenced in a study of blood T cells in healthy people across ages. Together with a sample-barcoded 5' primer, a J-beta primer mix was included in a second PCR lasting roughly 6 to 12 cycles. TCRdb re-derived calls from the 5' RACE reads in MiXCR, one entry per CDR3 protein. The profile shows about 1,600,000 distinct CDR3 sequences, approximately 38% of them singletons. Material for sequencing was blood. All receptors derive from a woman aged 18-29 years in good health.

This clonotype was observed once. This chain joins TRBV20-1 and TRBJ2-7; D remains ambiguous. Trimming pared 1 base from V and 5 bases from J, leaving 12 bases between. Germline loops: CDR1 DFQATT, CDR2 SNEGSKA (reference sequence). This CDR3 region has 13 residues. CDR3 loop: CSARGPRWDEQYF. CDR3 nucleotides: TGCAGTGCTAGAGGTCCCCGATGGGACGAGCAGTACTTC.

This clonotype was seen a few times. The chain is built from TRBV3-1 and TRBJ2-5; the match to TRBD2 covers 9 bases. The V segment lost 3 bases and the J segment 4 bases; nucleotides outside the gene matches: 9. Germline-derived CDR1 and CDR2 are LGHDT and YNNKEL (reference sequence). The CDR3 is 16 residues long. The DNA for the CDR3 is TGTGCCAGCAGCCAGCGGGGGGGCGACGTTGGAGAGACCCAGTACTTC. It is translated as CASSQRGGDVGETQYF.

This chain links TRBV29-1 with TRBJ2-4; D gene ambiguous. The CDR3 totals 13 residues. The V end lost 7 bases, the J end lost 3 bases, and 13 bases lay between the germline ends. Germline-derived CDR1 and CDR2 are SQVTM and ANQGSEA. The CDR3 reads CSAVLDGKNIQYF. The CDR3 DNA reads TGCAGCGCAGTGCTGGACGGCAAAAACATTCAGTACTTC. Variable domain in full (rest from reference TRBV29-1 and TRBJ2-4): SAVISQKPSRDICQRGTSLTIQCQVDSQVTMMFWYRQQPGQSLTLIATANQGSEATYESGFVIDKFPISRPNLTFSTLTVSNMSPEDSSIYLCSAVLDGKNIQYFGAGTRLSVL.

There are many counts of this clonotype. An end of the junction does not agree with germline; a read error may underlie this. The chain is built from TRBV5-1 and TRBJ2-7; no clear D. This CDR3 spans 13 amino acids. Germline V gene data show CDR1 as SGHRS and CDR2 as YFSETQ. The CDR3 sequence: CASSVTSSYEQYF. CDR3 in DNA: TGTGCCAGCAGCGTAACGAGCTCCTACGAGCAGTACTTC. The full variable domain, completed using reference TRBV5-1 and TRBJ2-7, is KAGVTQTPRYLIKTRGQQVTLSCSPISGHRSVSWYQQTPGQGLQFLFEYFSETQRNKGNFPGRFSGRQFSNSRSEMNVSTLELGDSALYLCASSVTSSYEQYFGPGTRLTVT.

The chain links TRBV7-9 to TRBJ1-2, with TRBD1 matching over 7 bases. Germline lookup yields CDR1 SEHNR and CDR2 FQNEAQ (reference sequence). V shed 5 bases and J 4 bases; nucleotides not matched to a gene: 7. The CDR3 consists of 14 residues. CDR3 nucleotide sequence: TGTGCCAGCAGCCCCGCCCGGGACAGCTATGGCTACACCTTC. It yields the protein CASSPARDSYGYTF.

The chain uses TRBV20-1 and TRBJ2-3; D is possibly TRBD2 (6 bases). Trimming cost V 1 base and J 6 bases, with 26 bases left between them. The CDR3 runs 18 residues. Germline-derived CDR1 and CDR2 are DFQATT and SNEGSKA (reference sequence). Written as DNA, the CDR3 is TGCAGTGCTAGAGTCGTAGGGGCTAGCGTCGAGGGATGGGATACGCAGTATTTT. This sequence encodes CSARVVGASVEGWDTQYF.

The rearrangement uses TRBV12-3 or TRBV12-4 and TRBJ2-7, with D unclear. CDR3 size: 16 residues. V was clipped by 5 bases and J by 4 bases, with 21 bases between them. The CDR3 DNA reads TGTGCCAGCAGTGAACACTCGGGTCCTTCAGCTTACGAGCAGTACTTC. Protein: CASSEHSGPSAYEQYF.

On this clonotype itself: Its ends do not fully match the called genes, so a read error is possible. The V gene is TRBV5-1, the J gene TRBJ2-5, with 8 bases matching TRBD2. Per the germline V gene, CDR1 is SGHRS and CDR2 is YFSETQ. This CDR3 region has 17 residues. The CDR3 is CASSLAGSGGTQGTQYF. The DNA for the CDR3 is TGCGCCAGCAGCTTGGCCGGGAGCGGGGGAACCCAAGGGACCCAGTACTTC.

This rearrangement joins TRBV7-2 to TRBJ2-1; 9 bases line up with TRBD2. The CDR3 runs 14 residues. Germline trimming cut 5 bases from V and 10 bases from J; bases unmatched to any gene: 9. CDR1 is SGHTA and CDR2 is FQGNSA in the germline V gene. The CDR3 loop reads CASSPSGTSSEQFF. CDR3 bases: TGTGCCAGCAGCCCCTCCGGGACTAGCTCAGAGCAGTTCTTC.

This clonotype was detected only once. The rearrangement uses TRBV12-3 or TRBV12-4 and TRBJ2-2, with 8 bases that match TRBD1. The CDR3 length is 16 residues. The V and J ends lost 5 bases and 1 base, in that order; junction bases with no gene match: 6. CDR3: CASSLTGTGNTGELFF. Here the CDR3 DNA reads TGTGCCAGCAGTCTTACCGGGACAGGGAACACCGGGGAGCTGTTTTTT.

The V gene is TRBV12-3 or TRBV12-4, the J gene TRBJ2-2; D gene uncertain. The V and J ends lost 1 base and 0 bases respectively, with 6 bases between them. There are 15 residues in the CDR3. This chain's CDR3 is CASSLVGTNTGELFF. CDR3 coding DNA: TGTGCCAGCAGTTTAGTCGGAACGAACACCGGGGAGCTGTTTTTT.

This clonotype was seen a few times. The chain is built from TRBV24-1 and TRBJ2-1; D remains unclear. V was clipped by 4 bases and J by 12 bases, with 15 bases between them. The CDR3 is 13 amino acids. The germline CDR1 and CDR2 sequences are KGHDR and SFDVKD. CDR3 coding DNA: TGTGCCACCAGTGAGCCCGGACGTGTTGCGCAGTTCTTC. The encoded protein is CATSEPGRVAQFF.

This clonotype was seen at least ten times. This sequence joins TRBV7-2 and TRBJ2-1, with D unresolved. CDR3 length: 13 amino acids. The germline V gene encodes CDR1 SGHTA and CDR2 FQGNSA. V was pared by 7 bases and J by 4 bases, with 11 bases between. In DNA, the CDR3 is TGTGCCAGCACCGAAACTGGTTACAATGAGCAGTTCTTC. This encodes CASTETGYNEQFF.

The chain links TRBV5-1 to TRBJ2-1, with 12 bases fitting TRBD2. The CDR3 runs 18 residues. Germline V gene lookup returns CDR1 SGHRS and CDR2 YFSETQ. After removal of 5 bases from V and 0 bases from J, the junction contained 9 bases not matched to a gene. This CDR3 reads CASRPTTSGGPSYNEQFF. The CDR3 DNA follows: TGCGCCAGCAGACCTACGACTAGCGGGGGCCCCTCCTACAATGAGCAGTTCTTC. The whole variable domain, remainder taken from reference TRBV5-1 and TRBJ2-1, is KAGVTQTPRYLIKTRGQQVTLSCSPISGHRSVSWYQQTPGQGLQFLFEYFSETQRNKGNFPGRFSGRQFSNSRSEMNVSTLELGDSALYLCASRPTTSGGPSYNEQFFGPGTRLTVL.

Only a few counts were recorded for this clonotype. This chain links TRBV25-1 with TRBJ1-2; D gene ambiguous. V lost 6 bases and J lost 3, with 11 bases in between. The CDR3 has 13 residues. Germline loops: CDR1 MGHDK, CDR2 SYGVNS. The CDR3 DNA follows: TGTGCCAGCAGCCCTCCGACGGACTATGGCTACACCTTC. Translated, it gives CASSPPTDYGYTF.

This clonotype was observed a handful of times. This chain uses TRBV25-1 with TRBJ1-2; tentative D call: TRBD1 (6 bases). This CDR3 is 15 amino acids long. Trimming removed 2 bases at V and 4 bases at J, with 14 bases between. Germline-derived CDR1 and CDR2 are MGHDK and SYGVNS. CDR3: CASSEGGQPLYGYTF. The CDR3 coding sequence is TGTGCCAGCAGTGAAGGCGGACAGCCCCTCTATGGCTACACCTTC.

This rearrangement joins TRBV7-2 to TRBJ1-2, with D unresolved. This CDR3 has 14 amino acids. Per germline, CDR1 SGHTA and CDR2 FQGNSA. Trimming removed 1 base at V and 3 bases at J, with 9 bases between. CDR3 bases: TGTGCCAGCAGCTTAGGCACAGCACACTATGGCTACACCTTC. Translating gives CASSLGTAHYGYTF.

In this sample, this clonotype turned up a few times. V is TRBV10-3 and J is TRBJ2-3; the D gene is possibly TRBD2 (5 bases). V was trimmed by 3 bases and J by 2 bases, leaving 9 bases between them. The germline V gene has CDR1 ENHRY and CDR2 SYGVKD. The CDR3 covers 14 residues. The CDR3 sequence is CAISEGGLTDTQYF. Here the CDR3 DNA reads TGTGCCATCAGTGAAGGCGGGCTCACAGATACGCAGTATTTT.

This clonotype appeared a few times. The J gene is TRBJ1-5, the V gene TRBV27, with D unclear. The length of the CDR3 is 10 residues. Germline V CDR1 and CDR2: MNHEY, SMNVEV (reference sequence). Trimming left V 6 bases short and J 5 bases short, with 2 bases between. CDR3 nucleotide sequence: TGTGCCAGCAGGTATCAGCCCCAGCATTTT. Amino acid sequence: CASRYQPQHF.

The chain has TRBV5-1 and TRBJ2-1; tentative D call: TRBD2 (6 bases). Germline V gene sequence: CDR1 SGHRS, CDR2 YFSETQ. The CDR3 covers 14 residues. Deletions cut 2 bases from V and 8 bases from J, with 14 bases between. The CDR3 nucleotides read TGCGCCAGCAGCTTCTCTTCACTAGCTGATGAGCAGTTCTTC. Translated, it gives CASSFSSLADEQFF.

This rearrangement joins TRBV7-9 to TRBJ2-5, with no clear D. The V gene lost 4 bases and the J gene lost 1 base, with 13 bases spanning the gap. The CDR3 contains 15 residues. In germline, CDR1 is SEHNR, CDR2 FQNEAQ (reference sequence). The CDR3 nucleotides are TGTGCCAGCAGCTACCCCGCCCAGCTCCAAGAGACCCAGTACTTC. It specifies CASSYPAQLQETQYF.

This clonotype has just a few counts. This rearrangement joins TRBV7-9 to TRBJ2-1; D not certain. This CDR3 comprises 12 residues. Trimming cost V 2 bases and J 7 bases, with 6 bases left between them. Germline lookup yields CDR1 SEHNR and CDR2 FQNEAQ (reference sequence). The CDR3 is CASSLYTNEQFF. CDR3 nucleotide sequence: TGTGCCAGCAGCTTATATACAAATGAGCAGTTCTTC.

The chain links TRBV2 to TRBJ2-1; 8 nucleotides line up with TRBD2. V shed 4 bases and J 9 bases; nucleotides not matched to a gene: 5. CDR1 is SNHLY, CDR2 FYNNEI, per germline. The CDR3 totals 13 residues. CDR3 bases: TGTGCCAGCAGTGGTGCGGGGGGCAGTGAGCAGTTCTTC. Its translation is CASSGAGGSEQFF.

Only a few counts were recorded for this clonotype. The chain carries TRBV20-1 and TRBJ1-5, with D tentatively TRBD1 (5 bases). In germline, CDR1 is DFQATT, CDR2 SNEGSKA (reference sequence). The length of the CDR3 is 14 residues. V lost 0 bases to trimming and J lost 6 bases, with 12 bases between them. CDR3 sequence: CSARDRRGGQPQHF. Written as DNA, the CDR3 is TGCAGTGCTAGAGATCGTAGGGGTGGTCAGCCCCAGCATTTT.

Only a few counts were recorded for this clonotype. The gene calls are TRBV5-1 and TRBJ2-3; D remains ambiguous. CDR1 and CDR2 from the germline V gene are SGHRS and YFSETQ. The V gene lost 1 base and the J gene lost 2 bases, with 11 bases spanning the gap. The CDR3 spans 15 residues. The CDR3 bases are TGCGCCAGCAGCTTGATGGCCGGAAACACAGATACGCAGTATTTT. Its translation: CASSLMAGNTDTQYF.